This T cell receptor (beta chain) is drawn from a study of cytomegalovirus exposure and HLA in healthy donors. Here immunoSEQ multiplex PCR was the method, and the copy in TCRdb shows in-frame clones only, minus some. This sample has roughly 95,000 clones; 85% occur once, and the top ten carry more than 20%. Germline V gene lookup returns CDR1 SGHRS and CDR2 YFSETQ. The V and J ends lost 3 bases and 3 bases respectively, with 10 bases between them. This CDR3 has 13 amino acids. Study outcomes and limitations: The investigators catalogued some 150 TCR beta chains as cytomegalovirus-associated.

Comments on this clone: Antigen unknown.

The chain joins TRBV5-1 to TRBJ2-7, with D possibly being TRBD1 (6 bases). This clonotype was obtained from a man between 18 and 35 years old in good health and CMV-seropositive. The sample consisted of PBMCs. The CDR3 loop reads CASSSTGLYEQYF. The CDR3 DNA is TGCGCCAGCAGCTCCACAGGGCTCTACGAGCAGTACTTC.